The subject of this entry is one T cell receptor (beta chain). What it binds is not known. The sample belongs to a study of T cells in Graves' hyperthyroidism and ophthalmopathy. In the study overall: Before any treatment, at initial diagnosis, peripheral blood was collected.

General study results and limits: Ophthalmopathy could be told apart from stable hyperthyroidism with a 13 V-J model. Blood samples included most of the expanded thyroid clonotypes exceeding 0.001.

Reasons for excluding patients were uncontrolled infection, other autoimmune disease, pregnancy or lactation. Looked up from germline, CDR1 is PRHDT and CDR2 is FYEKMQ (reference sequence). CDR3 size: 16 residues. Trimming cost V 5 bases and J 0 bases; bases outside gene matches: 5. RNA transcripts gave rise to amplified TCR beta CDR3 regions. The study used the HTBI primer set for a first-round RT-PCR of the TCR CDR3. TCRdb reprocessed the multiplex PCR reads via MiXCR and lists one record per CDR3 protein. Of a few hundred thousand distinct CDR3 sequences listed, less than 20% are singletons. The TCR comes from a man aged 18 to 35 with Graves' ophthalmopathy. The specimen sequenced was blood. The chain has TRBV13 and TRBJ2-2, with 8 positions matching TRBD1. For the CDR3, the DNA is TGTGCCAGCAGCCCGGAGGACAGGGCGAACACCGGGGAGCTGTTTTTT. The encoded protein is CASSPEDRANTGELFF.